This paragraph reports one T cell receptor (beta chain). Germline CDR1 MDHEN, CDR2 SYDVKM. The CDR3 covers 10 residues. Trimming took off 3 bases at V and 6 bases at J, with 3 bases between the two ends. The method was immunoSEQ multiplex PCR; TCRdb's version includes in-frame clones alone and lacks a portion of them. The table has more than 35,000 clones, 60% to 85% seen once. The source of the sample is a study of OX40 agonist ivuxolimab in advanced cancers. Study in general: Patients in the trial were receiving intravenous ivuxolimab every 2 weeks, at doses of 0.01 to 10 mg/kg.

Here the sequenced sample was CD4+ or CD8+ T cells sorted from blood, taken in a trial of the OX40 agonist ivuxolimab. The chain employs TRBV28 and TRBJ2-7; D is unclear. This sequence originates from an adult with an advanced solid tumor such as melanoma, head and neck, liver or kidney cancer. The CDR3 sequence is CASSFSEQYF. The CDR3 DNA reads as TGTGCCAGCAGTTTCTCCGAGCAGTACTTC.